These T cell receptor beta chains were read from a single sample in a study of blood T cell repertoires in COVID-19. TCRdb's table, derived via immunoSEQ multiplex PCR, lists solely in-frame clones and lacks some. The repertoire holds a few hundred thousand clones, with around 87% as singletons. The sample consisted of peripheral blood. These receptors were collected from a woman in her fifties or sixties with active or convalescent COVID-19. CDR3s include the opening cysteine and the closing phenylalanine or tryptophan. Expanded clones are given a class, and other clones once, few, many or no size at all.

>14|TRBV7-3|-
CASSLTSGATEAFF
>14|TRBV15|-
CATSRQGPDQPQHF
>15|TRBV9|-
CASSAAEAGNSPLHF
>17|TRBV5-5|-
CASSVSAPDRAGYEQYF
>15|TRBV7-2|few
CASSLVEPNTGELFF
>18|TRBV4-1|-
CASSQGRQGAATNEKLFF
>15|TRBV9|-
CASSSRTGGNSPLHF
>13|TRBV7-8|-
CAPGTSRPGEQYF
>13|TRBV6-6|-
CASTKEGYTEAFF
>17|TRBV13|-
CASSRPFRGSETYEQYF
>17|TRBV18|-
CASSPLSGGFSIDGYTF
>16|TRBV7-9|-
CASSLGYGSGANVLTF
>14|TRBV7-9|-
CASSLADRDNEQFF
>14|TRBV24-1|-
CATSDPTRVGELFF
>11|TRBV7-8|-
CAAGQYNEQFF
>15|TRBV7-3|-
CASSLIGGSGYGYTF
>17|TRBV9|-
CASSTSSGISANEKLFF
>14|TRBV6-5|-
CASSSRGWSNEQFF
>14|TRBV6-5|-
CASKGLAGHGEQFF
>16|TRBV27|-
CASSLSSGSSYNEQFF
>13|TRBV5-1|-
CASSLAGTGELFF
>16|TRBV7-9|once
CASSPAVGRSSYEQYF
>15|TRBV18|-
CASSPGRGMNTEAFF
>13|TRBV4-1|-
CASSQTGVGELFF